Below are 25 T cell receptor beta chains sequenced from a single sample in a study of cytomegalovirus exposure and HLA in healthy donors. 13 Jbeta primers and 60 Vbeta primers were used for the PCR. Profiling relied on immunoSEQ multiplex PCR, and the TCRdb table lists in-frame clones only, not all of them. In the table there are some 140,000 clones, about 74% of which are singletons. Sequenced material: PBMCs. These TCRs come from a woman in her fifties or sixties in good health and CMV-seronegative.

The chain joins TRBV5-1 to TRBJ1-1; 9 bases match TRBD1. The ends lost 5 bases at V and 2 bases at J; junction bases unmatched: 7. The CDR3 has 15 residues. CDR1 SGHRS and CDR2 YFSETQ come from the germline V gene. The CDR3 loop is CASRGLQGANTEAFF. The CDR3 DNA follows: TGCGCCAGCAGAGGATTACAGGGGGCCAACACTGAAGCTTTCTTT.

V gene TRBV29-1 combines with J gene TRBJ2-5; TRBD1 aligns across 8 bases. Losses at the gene ends were 7 bases for V and 2 bases for J; bases not matched to a gene: 3. Germline V gene lookup returns CDR1 SQVTM and CDR2 ANQGSEA. The CDR3 covers 12 residues. The CDR3 here is CSAGDRQETQYF. The CDR3 nucleotides are TGCAGCGCGGGGGACAGGCAAGAGACCCAGTACTTC.

This chain connects TRBV9 to TRBJ2-5, with D possibly matching TRBD1 (6 bases). The J call could be wrong; TRBJ2-7 is a better fit for the DNA end. The germline V gene encodes CDR1 SGDLS and CDR2 YYNGEE. CDR3 size: 14 residues. CDR3 nucleotides: TGTGCCAGCAGCGTAGCTACAGGGCCCTACGAGCAGTACTTC. It translates to CASSVATGPYEQYF.

The J gene is TRBJ1-5, the V gene TRBV18; 7 positions match TRBD1. CDR1 and CDR2 (germline): KGHSH, LQKENI. The CDR3 covers 16 residues. The junction had 5 bases not matched to a gene; V was cut back by 3 bases and J by 0 bases. The CDR3 nucleotides read TGTGCCAGCTCACCCCCTGGGACAGCTAGCAATCAGCCCCAGCATTTT. Translating gives CASSPPGTASNQPQHF.

V is TRBV4-2 and J is TRBJ1-6, with TRBD1 matching over 9 bases. Per the germline V gene, CDR1 is LGHNA and CDR2 is YNFKEQ. Germline trimming cut 0 bases from V and 6 bases from J; bases unmatched to any gene: 12. The CDR3 loop spans 19 amino acids. Here the CDR3 reads CASSQDLGGQGSANSPLHF. The DNA for the CDR3 is TGTGCCAGCAGCCAAGATTTGGGGGGACAGGGCTCTGCTAATTCACCCCTCCACTTT.

This chain uses TRBV6-1 with TRBJ2-1; 7 bases are shared with TRBD2. Germline values: CDR1 MNHNS, CDR2 SASEGT. V shed 4 bases, J shed 5 bases, and the junction held 8 bases outside the gene matches. The CDR3 totals 15 residues. CDR3 amino acids: CASSGTGTIHNEQFF. CDR3 DNA sequence: TGTGCCAGCAGTGGCACCGGGACTATCCACAATGAGCAGTTCTTC.

V and J are TRBV4-1 and TRBJ2-4, with 9 nucleotides matching TRBD2. Germline values: CDR1 MGHRA, CDR2 YSYEKL. J was trimmed by 7 bases and V by 0 bases; bases with no gene match: 7. The CDR3 consists of 16 residues. In DNA, the CDR3 is TGCGCCAGCAGCCAAGATAGGCGGGAGGGCCGGAACATTCAGTACTTC. This sequence encodes CASSQDRREGRNIQYF.

The V and J genes are TRBV6-5 and TRBJ1-6, with D perhaps TRBD1 (6 bases). The CDR3 sequence is 14 residues long. Germline-derived CDR1 and CDR2 are MNHEY and SVGAGI. V gave up 7 bases and J gave up 4 bases, with 11 bases separating them. CDR3 coding DNA: TGTGCCAGCACCCTGGACAGATATAATTCACCCCTCCACTTT. This encodes CASTLDRYNSPLHF.

The chain uses TRBV5-1 and TRBJ2-1; 11 nucleotides align to TRBD2. This CDR3 contains 15 residues. Trimming took 0 bases from V and 6 from J; bases not matched to a gene: 2. CDR1 is SGHRS, CDR2 YFSETQ, per germline. CDR3 loop: CASSLVAGGSNEQFF. DNA for the CDR3: TGCGCCAGCAGCTTGGTAGCGGGAGGGTCCAATGAGCAGTTCTTC.

This clone has just a few counts. The chain carries TRBV6-1 and TRBJ2-7; TRBD2 aligns across 7 bases. V shed 4 bases and J 4 bases; nucleotides not matched to a gene: 10. This CDR3 contains 15 residues. Per the germline V gene, CDR1 is MNHNS and CDR2 is SASEGT. Here the CDR3 reads CASSASSGRGYEQYF. The CDR3, as DNA: TGTGCCAGCAGTGCATCCTCCGGGCGGGGGTACGAGCAGTACTTC.

The rearrangement links TRBV7-9 to TRBJ2-2; the match to TRBD2 covers 8 bases. Germline lookup yields CDR1 SEHNR and CDR2 FQNEAQ (reference sequence). The ends lost 0 bases at V and 6 bases at J; junction bases unmatched: 6. This CDR3 has 16 amino acids. The CDR3 DNA reads as TGTGCCAGCAGCTTAGCACCGGGACTAGGTCCCGGGGAGCTGTTTTTT. This translates into CASSLAPGLGPGELFF.

This clone was observed a few times. For the CDR3, the DNA is TGTGCCAGCAGTGGACCGGGACAGGGGACCTACGAGCAGTACTTC. It codes for CASSGPGQGTYEQYF. This chain connects TRBV2 to TRBJ2-5, with TRBD1 matching over 10 bases. The last part of the DNA fits TRBJ2-7 better; the J call may be wrong. Germline V lookup: CDR1 SNHLY, CDR2 FYNNEI. This CDR3 spans 15 amino acids.

The chain uses TRBV5-6 and TRBJ1-1; D remains unclear. V was pared by 0 bases and J by 4 bases, with 4 bases between. The CDR3 contains 12 residues. Germline V gene data show CDR1 as SGHDT and CDR2 as YYEEEE. CDR3: CASSLAVTEAFF. CDR3 DNA: TGTGCCAGCAGCTTGGCGGTCACTGAAGCTTTCTTT.

The rearrangement joins TRBV6-1 to TRBJ1-2, with D possibly TRBD1 on 6 matching bases. The germline gives CDR1 MNHNS, CDR2 SASEGT. V shed 6 bases and J shed 3 bases, with 8 bases lying between them. The CDR3 loop spans 12 amino acids. The CDR3 DNA reads as TGTGCCAGCAGCACAGGGCACTATGGCTACACCTTC. Protein sequence: CASSTGHYGYTF.

The V gene is TRBV7-8, the J gene TRBJ2-3; 8 positions match TRBD2. The germline V gene encodes CDR1 SGHVS and CDR2 FQNEAQ. The V and J ends lost 4 bases and 5 bases, in that order; junction bases with no gene match: 11. The CDR3 loop spans 16 amino acids. CDR3 in amino acids: CASSSPRGGVKDTQYF. CDR3 DNA: TGTGCCAGCAGCTCCCCACGGGGGGGGGTTAAAGATACGCAGTATTTT.

In nucleotides, the CDR3 is TGCGCCAGCAGCCCGACGACAGGGGGGATCTATGGCTACACCTTC. Translation: CASSPTTGGIYGYTF. V usage is TRBV5-1 and J usage is TRBJ1-2, with TRBD1 matching 9 bases. The CDR3 runs to 15 residues. Unmatched junction bases numbered 8, after V lost 4 bases and J lost 4 bases. In germline, CDR1 is SGHRS, CDR2 YFSETQ.

This sequence joins TRBV6-4 and TRBJ2-1, with 11 bases matching TRBD1. Trimming removed 6 bases from V and 7 bases from J; junction bases left unmatched: 11. The CDR3 totals 16 residues. In germline, CDR1 is MRHNA, CDR2 SNTAGT. The CDR3 loop is CASSLAGQGVRNEQFF. As DNA, the CDR3 is TGTGCCAGCAGCTTGGCGGGACAGGGGGTGAGGAATGAGCAGTTCTTC.

CDR3 in amino acids: CASSHTSGSSDEQYF. The DNA for the CDR3 is TGTGCCAGCAGTCATACTAGCGGGAGTAGCGACGAGCAGTACTTC. The V call is TRBV6-1, the J call TRBJ2-7, with 11 bases matching TRBD2. Germline lookup yields CDR1 MNHNS and CDR2 SASEGT. J gave up 5 bases and V 5 bases, and 8 bases lay outside the gene matches. The CDR3 is made up of 15 amino acids.

This clone was recorded a few times. The rearrangement links TRBV5-1 to TRBJ2-3; 7 bases map to TRBD2. The CDR3 contains 16 residues. Germline loops: CDR1 SGHRS, CDR2 YFSETQ. V was clipped by 7 bases and J by 2 bases; unmatched bases: 13. CDR3 amino acids: CASRPLADAPTDTQYF. CDR3 coding DNA: TGCGCCAGCCGTCCTCTAGCGGATGCTCCCACAGATACGCAGTATTTT.

This rearrangement joins TRBV5-1 to TRBJ1-3, with TRBD1 matching over 8 bases. V lost 3 bases and J lost 0; bases outside the gene matches: 8. CDR1 and CDR2 from the germline V gene are SGHRS and YFSETQ. The CDR3 is made up of 17 amino acids. CDR3 nucleotide sequence: TGCGCCAGCAGCTCCCAGGGGACAGGCCTCTCTGGAAACACCATATATTTT. This codes for CASSSQGTGLSGNTIYF. The full variable domain, rest sourced from reference TRBV5-1 and TRBJ1-3, is KAGVTQTPRYLIKTRGQQVTLSCSPISGHRSVSWYQQTPGQGLQFLFEYFSETQRNKGNFPGRFSGRQFSNSRSEMNVSTLELGDSALYLCASSSQGTGLSGNTIYFGEGSWLTVV.

The chain has TRBV6-1 and TRBJ1-2, with D perhaps TRBD1 (5 bases). The V end lost 2 bases, the J end lost 3 bases, and 10 bases lay between the germline ends. The CDR3 loop spans 14 amino acids. Germline V lookup: CDR1 MNHNS, CDR2 SASEGT. DNA for the CDR3: TGTGCCAGCAGTGAACCTGGACAAGACTATGGCTACACCTTC. Its translation: CASSEPGQDYGYTF.

This chain connects TRBV30 to TRBJ2-7; 7 nucleotides agree with TRBD1. With 3 bases clipped from V and 1 base from J, the junction kept 3 bases outside the gene matches. Germline V gene data show CDR1 as GTSNPN and CDR2 as SVGIG (reference sequence). This CDR3 contains 13 residues. The CDR3 DNA is TGTGCCTGGAGAAGACAGGGTTCCTACGAGCAGTACTTC. Translation gives CAWRRQGSYEQYF.

The rearrangement joins TRBV5-1 to TRBJ2-1; tentatively, D is TRBD2 (6 bases). Between the trimmed V and J ends, which lost 3 bases and 6 bases, there was a span of 10 bases. Germline V gene lookup returns CDR1 SGHRS and CDR2 YFSETQ. CDR3 length equals 13 residues. For the CDR3, the DNA is TGCGCCAGCAGCTGGCCTAGCGCCAATGAGCAGTTCTTC. Translated, it gives CASSWPSANEQFF.

This clone was detected only a few times. The chain recombines TRBV27 with TRBJ1-6; D ambiguous. Germline V gene lookup returns CDR1 MNHEY and CDR2 SMNVEV (reference sequence). V lost 4 bases, J lost 7 bases, and 11 bases lay in between. This CDR3 is 14 amino acids long. The CDR3 here is CASSSPLANSPLHF. The CDR3 coding sequence is TGTGCCAGCAGTTCCCCGTTGGCAAATTCACCCCTCCACTTT.

The CDR3 nucleotides are TGCGCCAGCAGCCTCACCGGGGGGGAGTGGGACACCTTC. Its translation is CASSLTGGEWDTF. The chain combines TRBV5-1 with TRBJ1-2, with D possibly TRBD1 on 5 matching bases. Germline V gene data show CDR1 as SGHRS and CDR2 as YFSETQ. The V and J ends lost 4 bases and 12 bases respectively, with 19 bases between them. The CDR3 is 13 amino acids.